These 5 T cell receptor beta chains were sequenced from one sample in a study of shared clonotypes between healthy human individuals. The assay was immunoSEQ multiplex PCR, and TCRdb's table has in-frame clones only and misses some. The data contain some 2,100,000 clones, approximately 94% of them seen just once; the ten biggest clones take up under 2%. CD45RO-negative, CCR7-positively selected cells formed the naive CD8 fraction, excluding terminally differentiated effector memory CD45RA+ cells. The sample taken for sequencing was naive CD8+ T cells from PBMCs. These receptors were obtained from a man younger than 35 in good health. Some clones in this sample may be carry-over from other donors' samples.

V and J are TRBV4-1 and TRBJ2-7, with 11 bases lining up with TRBD2. The CDR3 consists of 15 residues. Germline CDR1 is MGHRA and CDR2 is YSYEKL. V shed 1 base and J 5 bases; nucleotides not matched to a gene: 4. Here the CDR3 reads CASSQGHSGRDEQYF. DNA of the CDR3: TGCGCCAGCAGCCAAGGACATAGCGGGAGGGACGAGCAGTACTTC.

This clone showed up just once. The rearrangement joins TRBV5-5 to TRBJ2-7; maybe TRBD1 (5 bases). V lost 1 base and J lost 2, with 7 bases in between. The germline V gene encodes CDR1 SGHKS and CDR2 YYEKEE (reference sequence). The CDR3 is made up of 13 amino acids. DNA for the CDR3: TGTGCCAGCAGCTTGACCAGGGCCTACGAGCAGTACTTC. It is translated as CASSLTRAYEQYF.

This clone was observed once. This chain joins TRBV6-1 and TRBJ1-1; D gene ambiguous. The CDR3 runs to 12 residues. V was clipped by 7 bases and J by 10 bases, with 16 bases between them. CDR1 MNHNS and CDR2 SASEGT come from the germline V gene. The CDR3 DNA reads as TGTGCCAGCACCGCCCCTAGTCGGGTAGCTTTCTTT. It specifies CASTAPSRVAFF.

This clone came up a few times. The chain uses TRBV7-8 and TRBJ1-5, with D maybe TRBD1 (5 bases). Germline V gene data show CDR1 as SGHVS and CDR2 as FQNEAQ. Trimming removed 2 bases at V and 6 bases at J, with 8 bases between. The CDR3 spans 13 residues. The CDR3 region is CASSLQGIQPQHF. The CDR3 region has the DNA TGTGCCAGCAGCTTACAGGGAATTCAGCCCCAGCATTTT.

In the case of this clone: The sample has other DNA sequences that encode this CDR3 too. V usage is TRBV30 and J usage is TRBJ1-1; D gene ambiguous. The CDR3 length is 11 residues. Germline CDR1 is GTSNPN and CDR2 is SVGIG (reference sequence). V lost 0 bases, J lost 6 bases, and 5 bases lay in between. This CDR3 is CAWSVLSEAFF. The CDR3 region has the DNA TGTGCCTGGAGTGTACTATCTGAAGCTTTCTTT.